This entry describes one TCR beta chain. Sequencing used immunoSEQ multiplex PCR; TCRdb keeps in-frame clones, though not all of them. The sample lists 240,000 or so clones, 85% to 90% occurring once. Germline CDR1 SQVTM, CDR2 ANQGSEA. The V and J ends lost 7 bases and 3 bases, in that order; junction bases with no gene match: 7. The CDR3 is 14 residues long. These data come from a study of blood T cell repertoires in COVID-19. The TCR sequence derives from a woman aged 40-49 years who had recovered from COVID-19. The sample consisted of peripheral blood. The chain combines TRBV29-1 with TRBJ1-1; 11 positions agree with TRBD1. The CDR3 spells CSAGQGVLDTEAFF. The CDR3 DNA reads as TGCAGCGCGGGACAGGGGGTGTTGGACACTGAAGCTTTCTTT.